This TCR beta chain was observed in a study of blood T cell repertoires in COVID-19 (dated by TCRdb to about 2020). About the investigation overall: Samples covering the acute and convalescent phases of COVID-19 were provided by collaborators in the United States, Italy and Spain. The repertoires were made available in a free public database intended to serve as a resource for research on the immune response to SARS-CoV-2. The dataset comprised deeply sampled blood TCRbeta repertoires from subjects exposed to, actively infected with, or recovered from COVID-19. Where available, HLA class I and class II types were obtained from metadata supplied by the sample provider rather than from assay-based typing. The samples were drawn from the first 160 participants of the ongoing ImmuneRACE study and from over 950 subjects provided by 6 global collaborators. Nearly every sample came with metadata listing a de-identified subject ID, COVID-19 status, age in years and sex. The prospective study material was composed of cDNA or gDNA derived from T cells, B-cell-depleted T cells, or PBMCs.

At one collaborating source in Seattle, patients were enrolled during active infection and were followed longitudinally through the course of disease. The collaborating institutions used their own protocols to collect whole blood in K2EDTA tubes. For TCRbeta analysis, collaborator samples were shipped as frozen whole blood, as isolated PBMCs, or as DNA extracted from either sample type. For this clone: There is no known antigen for this receptor. No base quality values were provided; no much bigger clone lies one nucleotide off.

TCRbeta CDR3 regions were amplified from genomic DNA using the immunoSEQ Assay, a bias-controlled multiplex PCR. Per the original workflow: The number of nucleated cells in each sample was estimated by amplification of reference gene primers within the assay. Sequence reads were collapsed and filtered to measure the absolute abundance of every unique TCRbeta CDR3 rearrangement. For each sample, productive Simpson clonality was calculated by taking the square root of Simpson's diversity index across productive rearrangements. TCRdb's version of the immuneACCESS table is confined to in-frame rearrangements and falls short of the full clone set. An unresolved V gene accounts for under half of the shortfall where checked; the remainder is of unknown origin. From that table come the V and J calls and clone size; the DNA was used to work out D and trimming. The sample table holds about 58,000 clones, of which approximately 75% were seen once. The ten largest clones represent under 35% of the sample.

Based on the germline V gene (reference sequence), the CDR1 and CDR2 sequences are MNHEY and SMNVEV. From its cysteine to its phenylalanine, the CDR3 spans 14 amino acids. This entry keeps only the CDR3 DNA: 42 bases, framed from base 1. Compared with germline, V lacks 9 bases and J lacks 2 bases; bases without a gene match: 6. Beyond this particular receptor, the publication reports: The quantity of clinical and demographic metadata differed by source and by participant and was supplied without curation.

The rearranged segments are TRBV27 and TRBJ2-2, with 7 central nucleotides matching TRBD1. Sequencing input: peripheral blood. This TCR derives from a man in his 60s with COVID-19, enrolled during active disease. The sequenced DNA: TGTGCCAGTCGTCGACAGGGAAACACCGGGGAGCTGTTTTTT. Its product reads: CASRRQGNTGELFF.